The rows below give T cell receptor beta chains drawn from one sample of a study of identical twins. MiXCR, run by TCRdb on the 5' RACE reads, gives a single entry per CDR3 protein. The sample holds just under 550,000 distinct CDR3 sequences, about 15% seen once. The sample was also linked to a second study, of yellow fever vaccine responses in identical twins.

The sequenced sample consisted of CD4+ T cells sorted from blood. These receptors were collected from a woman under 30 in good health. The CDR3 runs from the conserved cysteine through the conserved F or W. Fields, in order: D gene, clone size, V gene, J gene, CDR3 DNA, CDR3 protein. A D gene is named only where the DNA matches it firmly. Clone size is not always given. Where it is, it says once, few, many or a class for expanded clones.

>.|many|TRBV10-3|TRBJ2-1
TGTGCCATCAGTGACCTGGCCGCAATCGGGAATGAGCAGTTCTTC
CAISDLAAIGNEQFF
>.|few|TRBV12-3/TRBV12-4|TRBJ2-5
TGTGCCAGCAGTTTAGCGGGAGTTAAAGAGACCCAGTACTTC
CASSLAGVKETQYF
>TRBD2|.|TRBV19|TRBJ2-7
TGTGCCAGTAGTAGACTAGCGGGAGTGGATGCTGCCGAGCAGTACTTC
CASSRLAGVDAAEQYF
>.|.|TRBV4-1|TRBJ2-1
TGCGCCAGCAGCCGCCAGGAAACCTACAATGAGCAGTTCTTC
CASSRQETYNEQFF
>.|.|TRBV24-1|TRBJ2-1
TGTGCCACCAGTGAGCCAGGCTACAATGAGCAGTTCTTC
CATSEPGYNEQFF
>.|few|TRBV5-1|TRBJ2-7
TGCGCCAGCAGCTTGGAGGGATGGAGGGAGCAGTACTTC
CASSLEGWREQYF
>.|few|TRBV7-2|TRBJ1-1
TGTGCCAGCAGCTTGAGACAGAAAATGAACACTGAAGCTTTCTTT
CASSLRQKMNTEAFF
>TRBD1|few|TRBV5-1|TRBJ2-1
TGCGCCAGCAGCCCAACAGGGGGCCCCCCCTATGAGCAGTTCTTC
CASSPTGGPPYEQFF
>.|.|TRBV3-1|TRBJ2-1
TGTGCCACCAGCCAAGAGGGTCGATCCTACAATGAGCAGTTCTTC
CATSQEGRSYNEQFF
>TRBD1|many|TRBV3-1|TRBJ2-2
TGTGCCAGCAGCCAAGATCGAAGACAGGGGGACACCGGGGAGCTGTTTTTT
CASSQDRRQGDTGELFF
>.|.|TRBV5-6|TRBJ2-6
TGTGCCAGCAGCTTTCCAGCTAGCTCTGGGGCCAACGTCCTGACTTTC
CASSFPASSGANVLTF
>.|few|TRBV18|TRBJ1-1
TGTGCCAGCTCCCAGAGACGGATACCCACTGAAGCTTTCTTT
CASSQRRIPTEAFF
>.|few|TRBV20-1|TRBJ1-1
TGCAGTGCTAGAGAGTACGGGGGGAACACTGAAGCTTTCTTT
CSAREYGGNTEAFF
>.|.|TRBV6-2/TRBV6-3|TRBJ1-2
TGTGCCAGCAGTCCGACACCCAACTATGGCTACACCTTC
CASSPTPNYGYTF
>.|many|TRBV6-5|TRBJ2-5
TGTGCCAGCAGTAAGCAAGAGACCCAGTACTTC
CASSKQETQYF
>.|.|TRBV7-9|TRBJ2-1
TGTGCCAGCAGGTCGATTGACTTCTCCTACAATGAGCAGTTCTTC
CASRSIDFSYNEQFF
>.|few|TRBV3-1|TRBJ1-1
TGTGCCAGCAGCGAAGAATTAGGCCGACGGGAAACTGAAGCTTTCTTT
CASSEELGRRETEAFF
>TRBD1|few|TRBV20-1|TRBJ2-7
TGCAGTGCTCGACATCCAACAGGGGGAGGCTACGAGCAGTACTTC
CSARHPTGGGYEQYF
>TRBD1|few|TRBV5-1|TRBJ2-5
TGCGCCAGCAGCGTCGGACAGGGTAATCTCGAGACCCAGTACTTC
CASSVGQGNLETQYF
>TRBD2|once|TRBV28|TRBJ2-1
TGTGCCAGCAGTTTTCCCGCGGGAGCTAGGAATGAGCAGTTCTTC
CASSFPAGARNEQFF
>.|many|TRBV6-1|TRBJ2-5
TGTGCCAGCAGTGTAGGGACACTTAAAGAGACCCAGTACTTC
CASSVGTLKETQYF
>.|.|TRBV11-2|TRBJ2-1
TGTGCCAGCAGCTTCGTGAGAGGGGGTGAGCAGTTCTTC
CASSFVRGGEQFF
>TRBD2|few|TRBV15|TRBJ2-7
TGTGCCACCAGCAGAGCCCTTTCGGGAGGTCCCTACGAGCAGTACTTC
CATSRALSGGPYEQYF
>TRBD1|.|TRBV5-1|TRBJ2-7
TGCGCCAGCAGCCAGGGACAGCTGAGTTACGAGCAGTACTTC
CASSQGQLSYEQYF
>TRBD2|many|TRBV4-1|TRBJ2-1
TGCGCCAGCAGCCAAGAACTAGCGGGGGGGCCCTATGAGCAGTTCTTC
CASSQELAGGPYEQFF